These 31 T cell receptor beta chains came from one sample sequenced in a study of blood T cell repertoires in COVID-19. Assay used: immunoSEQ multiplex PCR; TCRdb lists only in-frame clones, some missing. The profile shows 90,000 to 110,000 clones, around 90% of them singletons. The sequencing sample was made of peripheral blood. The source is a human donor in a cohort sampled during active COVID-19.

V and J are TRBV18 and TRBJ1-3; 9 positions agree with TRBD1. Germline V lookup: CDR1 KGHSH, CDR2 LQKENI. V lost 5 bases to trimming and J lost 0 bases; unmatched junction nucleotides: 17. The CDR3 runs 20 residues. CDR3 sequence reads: CASSTRPGQGKGSSGNTIYF. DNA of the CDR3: TGTGCCAGCTCAACCAGACCGGGACAGGGTAAAGGGAGCTCTGGAAACACCATATATTTT.

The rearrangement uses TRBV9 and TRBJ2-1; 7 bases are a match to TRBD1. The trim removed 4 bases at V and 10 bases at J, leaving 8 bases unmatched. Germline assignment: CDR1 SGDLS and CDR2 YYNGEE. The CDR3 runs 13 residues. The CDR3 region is CASSLGGQREQFF. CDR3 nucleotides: TGTGCCAGCAGCTTAGGGGGCCAAAGGGAGCAGTTCTTC.

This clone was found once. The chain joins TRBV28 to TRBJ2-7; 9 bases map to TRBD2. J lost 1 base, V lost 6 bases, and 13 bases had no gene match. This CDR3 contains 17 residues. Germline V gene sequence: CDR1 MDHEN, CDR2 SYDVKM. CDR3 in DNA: TGTGCCAGCAGCCCCCCCCAGGGGCGGGAGGGTTCCTACGAGCAGTACTTC. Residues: CASSPPQGREGSYEQYF. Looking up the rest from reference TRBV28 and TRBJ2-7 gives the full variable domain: DVKVTQSSRYLVKRTGEKVFLECVQDMDHENMFWYRQDPGLGLRLIYFSYDVKMKEKGDIPEGYSVSREKKERFSLILESASTNQTSMYLCASSPPQGREGSYEQYFGPGTRLTVT.

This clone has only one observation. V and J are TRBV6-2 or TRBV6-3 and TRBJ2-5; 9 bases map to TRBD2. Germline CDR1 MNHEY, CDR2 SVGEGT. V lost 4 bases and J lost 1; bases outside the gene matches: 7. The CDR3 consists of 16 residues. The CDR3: CASSFKFSGSQETQYF. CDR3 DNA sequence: TGTGCCAGCAGTTTCAAATTTAGCGGGAGCCAAGAGACCCAGTACTTC.

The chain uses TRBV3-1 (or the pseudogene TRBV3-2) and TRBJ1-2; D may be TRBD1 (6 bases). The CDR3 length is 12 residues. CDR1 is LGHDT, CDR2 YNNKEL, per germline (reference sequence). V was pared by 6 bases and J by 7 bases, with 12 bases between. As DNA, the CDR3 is TGTGCCAGCAGAACACAGGGCTTTGGCTACACCTTC. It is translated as CASRTQGFGYTF.

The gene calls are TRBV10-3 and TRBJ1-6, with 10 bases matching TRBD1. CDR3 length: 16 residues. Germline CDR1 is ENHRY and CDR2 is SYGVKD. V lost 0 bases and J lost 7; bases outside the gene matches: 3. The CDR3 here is CAISESAGQGNSPLHF. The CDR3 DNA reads TGTGCCATCAGTGAGTCGGCGGGACAGGGGAATTCACCCCTCCACTTT.

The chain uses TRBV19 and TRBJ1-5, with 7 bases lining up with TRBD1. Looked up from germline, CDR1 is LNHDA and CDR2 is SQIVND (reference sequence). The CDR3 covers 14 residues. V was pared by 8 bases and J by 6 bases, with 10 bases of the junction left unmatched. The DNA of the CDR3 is TGTGCCAGTTCGGCTACAGGGGAACGTCAGCCCCAGCATTTT. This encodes CASSATGERQPQHF.

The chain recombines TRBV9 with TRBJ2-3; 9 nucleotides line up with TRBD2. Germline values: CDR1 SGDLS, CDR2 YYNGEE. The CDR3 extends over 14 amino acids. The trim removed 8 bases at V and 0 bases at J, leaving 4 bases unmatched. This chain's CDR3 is CASGTSHSTDTQYF. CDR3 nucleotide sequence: TGTGCCAGTGGGACTAGCCATAGCACAGATACGCAGTATTTT.

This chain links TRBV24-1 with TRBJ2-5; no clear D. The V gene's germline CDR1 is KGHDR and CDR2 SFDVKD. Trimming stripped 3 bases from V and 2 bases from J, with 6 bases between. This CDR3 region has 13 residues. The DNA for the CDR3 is TGTGCCACCAGTGATGCGGCTCAAGAGACCCAGTACTTC. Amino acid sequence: CATSDAAQETQYF.

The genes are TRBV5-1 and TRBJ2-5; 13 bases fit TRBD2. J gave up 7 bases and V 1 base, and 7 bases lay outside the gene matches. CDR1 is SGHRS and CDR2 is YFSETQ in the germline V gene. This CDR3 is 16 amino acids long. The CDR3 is CASSLSGTSGVGTQYF. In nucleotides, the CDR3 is TGCGCCAGCAGCTTGAGTGGGACTAGCGGGGTTGGGACCCAGTACTTC.

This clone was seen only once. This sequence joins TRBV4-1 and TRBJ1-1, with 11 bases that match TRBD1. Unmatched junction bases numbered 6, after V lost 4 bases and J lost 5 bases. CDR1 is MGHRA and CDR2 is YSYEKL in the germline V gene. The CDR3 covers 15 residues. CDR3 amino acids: CASSLRTGGRTEAFF. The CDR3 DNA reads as TGCGCCAGCAGCCTCCGGACAGGGGGCAGAACTGAAGCTTTCTTT.

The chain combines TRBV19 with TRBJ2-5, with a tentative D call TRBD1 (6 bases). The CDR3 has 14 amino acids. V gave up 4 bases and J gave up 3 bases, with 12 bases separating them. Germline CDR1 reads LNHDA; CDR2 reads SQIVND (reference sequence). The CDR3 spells CASSTRTVEETQYF. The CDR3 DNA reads TGTGCCAGTAGTACCAGGACAGTCGAAGAGACCCAGTACTTC. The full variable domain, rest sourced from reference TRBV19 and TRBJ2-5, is DGGITQSPKYLFRKEGQNVTLSCEQNLNHDAMYWYRQDPGQGLRLIYYSQIVNDFQKGDIAEGYSVSREKKESFPLTVTSAQKNPTAFYLCASSTRTVEETQYFGPGTRLLVL.

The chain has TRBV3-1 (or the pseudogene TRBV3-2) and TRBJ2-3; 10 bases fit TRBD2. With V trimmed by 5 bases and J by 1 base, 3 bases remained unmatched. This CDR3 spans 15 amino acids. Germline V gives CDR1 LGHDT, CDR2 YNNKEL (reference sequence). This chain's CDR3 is CASSGTSGGTDTQYF. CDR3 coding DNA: TGTGCCAGCAGCGGCACTAGCGGGGGCACAGATACGCAGTATTTT.

The CDR3 reads CASNIQGAYGYTF. In DNA, the CDR3 is TGTGCCAGCAATATACAGGGGGCCTATGGCTACACCTTC. V usage is TRBV9 and J usage is TRBJ1-2, with 9 bases matching TRBD1. The CDR3 is 13 residues long. The V gene's germline CDR1 is SGDLS and CDR2 YYNGEE. The V segment lost 6 bases and the J segment 4 bases; nucleotides outside the gene matches: 4.

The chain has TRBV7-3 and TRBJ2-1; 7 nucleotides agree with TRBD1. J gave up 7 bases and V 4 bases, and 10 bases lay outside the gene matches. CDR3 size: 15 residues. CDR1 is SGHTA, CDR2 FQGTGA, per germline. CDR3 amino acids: CASSSTGNRGNEQFF. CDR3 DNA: TGTGCCAGCAGCTCGACAGGGAATCGAGGAAATGAGCAGTTCTTC.

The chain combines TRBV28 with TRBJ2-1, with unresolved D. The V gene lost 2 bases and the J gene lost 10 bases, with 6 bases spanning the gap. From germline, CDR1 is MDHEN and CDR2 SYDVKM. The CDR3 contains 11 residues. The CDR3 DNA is TGTGCCAGCAGTTTAGGAGACGAGCAGTTCTTC. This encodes CASSLGDEQFF. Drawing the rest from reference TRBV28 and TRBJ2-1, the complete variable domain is DVKVTQSSRYLVKRTGEKVFLECVQDMDHENMFWYRQDPGLGLRLIYFSYDVKMKEKGDIPEGYSVSREKKERFSLILESASTNQTSMYLCASSLGDEQFFGPGTRLTVL.

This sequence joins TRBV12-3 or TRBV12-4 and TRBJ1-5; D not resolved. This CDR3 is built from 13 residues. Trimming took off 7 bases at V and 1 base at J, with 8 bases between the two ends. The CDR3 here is CASTPGSNQPQHF. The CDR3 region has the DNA TGTGCCAGCACCCCAGGAAGCAATCAGCCCCAGCATTTT.

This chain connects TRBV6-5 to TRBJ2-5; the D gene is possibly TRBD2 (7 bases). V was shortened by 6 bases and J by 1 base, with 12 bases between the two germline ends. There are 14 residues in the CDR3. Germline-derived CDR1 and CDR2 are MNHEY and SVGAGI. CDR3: CASSVGGVQETQYF. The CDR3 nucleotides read TGTGCCAGCAGCGTAGGGGGGGTCCAAGAGACCCAGTACTTC.

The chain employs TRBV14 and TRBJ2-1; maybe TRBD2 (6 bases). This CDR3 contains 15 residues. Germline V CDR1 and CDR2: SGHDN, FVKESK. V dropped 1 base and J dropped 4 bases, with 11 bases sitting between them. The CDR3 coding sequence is TGTGCCAGCAGCCAAGTATTAGGGACTTACAATGAGCAGTTCTTC. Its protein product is CASSQVLGTYNEQFF.

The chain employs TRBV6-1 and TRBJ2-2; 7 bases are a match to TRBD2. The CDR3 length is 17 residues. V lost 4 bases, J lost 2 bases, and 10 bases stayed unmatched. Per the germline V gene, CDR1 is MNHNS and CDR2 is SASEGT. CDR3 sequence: CASSATSRQYNTGELFF. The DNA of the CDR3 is TGTGCCAGCAGTGCGACTAGCCGCCAGTACAACACCGGGGAGCTGTTTTTT.

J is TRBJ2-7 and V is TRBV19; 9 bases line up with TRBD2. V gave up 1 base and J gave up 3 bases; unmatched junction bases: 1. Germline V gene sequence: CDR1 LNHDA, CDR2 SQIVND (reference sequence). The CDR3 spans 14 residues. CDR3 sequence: CASSIVAGDYEQYF. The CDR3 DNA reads TGTGCCAGTAGTATAGTAGCGGGAGACTACGAGCAGTACTTC.

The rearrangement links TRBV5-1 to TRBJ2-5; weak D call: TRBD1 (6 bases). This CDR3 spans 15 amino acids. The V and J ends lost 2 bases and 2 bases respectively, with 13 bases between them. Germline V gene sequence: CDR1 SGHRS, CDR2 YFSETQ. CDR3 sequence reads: CASSFRGHLQETQYF. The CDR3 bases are TGCGCCAGCAGCTTCAGGGGACATCTTCAAGAGACCCAGTACTTC.

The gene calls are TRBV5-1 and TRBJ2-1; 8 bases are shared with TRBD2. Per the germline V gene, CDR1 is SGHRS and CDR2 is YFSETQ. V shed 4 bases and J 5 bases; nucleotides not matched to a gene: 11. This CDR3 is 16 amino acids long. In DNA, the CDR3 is TGCGCCAGCAGCCAGACGGGCGGGGGGAACCACAATGAGCAGTTCTTC. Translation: CASSQTGGGNHNEQFF.

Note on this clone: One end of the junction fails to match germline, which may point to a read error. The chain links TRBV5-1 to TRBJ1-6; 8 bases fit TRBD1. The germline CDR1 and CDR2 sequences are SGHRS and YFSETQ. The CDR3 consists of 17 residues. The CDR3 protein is CASAYNPGTGNNSPLHF. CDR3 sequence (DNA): TGCGCCAGCGCTTACAATCCGGGGACAGGCAATAACTCACCCCTCCACTTT.

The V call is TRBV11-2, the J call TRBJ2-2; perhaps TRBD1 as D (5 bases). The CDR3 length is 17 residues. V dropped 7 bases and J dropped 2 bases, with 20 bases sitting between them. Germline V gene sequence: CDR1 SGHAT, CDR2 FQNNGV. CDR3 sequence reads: CASTLFMRTRNTGELFF. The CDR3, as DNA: TGTGCCAGCACCCTATTCATGAGGACAAGAAACACCGGGGAGCTGTTTTTT.

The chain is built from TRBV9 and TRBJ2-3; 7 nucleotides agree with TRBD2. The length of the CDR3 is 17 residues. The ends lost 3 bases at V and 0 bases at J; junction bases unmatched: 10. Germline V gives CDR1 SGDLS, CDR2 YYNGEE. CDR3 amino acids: CASSGGGASSSTDTQYF. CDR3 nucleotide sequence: TGTGCCAGCAGCGGGGGGGGAGCCTCCTCTAGCACAGATACGCAGTATTTT. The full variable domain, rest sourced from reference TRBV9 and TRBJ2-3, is DSGVTQTPKHLITATGQRVTLRCSPRSGDLSVYWYQQSLDQGLQFLIQYYNGEERAKGNILERFSAQQFPDLHSELNLSSLELGDSALYFCASSGGGASSSTDTQYFGPGTRLTVL.

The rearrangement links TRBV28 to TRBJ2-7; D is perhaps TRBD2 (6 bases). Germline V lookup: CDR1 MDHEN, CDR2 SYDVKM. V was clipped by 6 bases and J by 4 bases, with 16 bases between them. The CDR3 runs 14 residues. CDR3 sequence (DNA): TGTGCCAGCAGGGGGGGAGTAACCGGTTACGAGCAGTACTTC. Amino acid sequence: CASRGGVTGYEQYF.

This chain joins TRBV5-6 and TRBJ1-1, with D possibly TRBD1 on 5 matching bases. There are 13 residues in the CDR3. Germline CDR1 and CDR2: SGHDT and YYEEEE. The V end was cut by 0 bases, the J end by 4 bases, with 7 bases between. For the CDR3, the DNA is TGTGCCAGCAGCTTGGGGAGGGGCACTGAAGCTTTCTTT. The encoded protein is CASSLGRGTEAFF.

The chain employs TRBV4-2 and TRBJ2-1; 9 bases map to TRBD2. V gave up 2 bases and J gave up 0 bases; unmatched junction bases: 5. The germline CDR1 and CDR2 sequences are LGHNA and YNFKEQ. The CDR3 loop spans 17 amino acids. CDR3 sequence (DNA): TGTGCCAGCAGCCAACTCGGCGGGGGGGCCTCCTACAATGAGCAGTTCTTC. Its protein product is CASSQLGGGASYNEQFF.

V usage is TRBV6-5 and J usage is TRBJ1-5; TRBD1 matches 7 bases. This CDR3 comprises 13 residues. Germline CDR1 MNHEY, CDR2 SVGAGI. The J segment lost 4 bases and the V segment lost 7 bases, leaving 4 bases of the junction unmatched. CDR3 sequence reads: CASKKQGNQPQHF. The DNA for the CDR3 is TGTGCCAGCAAGAAACAGGGGAATCAGCCCCAGCATTTT.

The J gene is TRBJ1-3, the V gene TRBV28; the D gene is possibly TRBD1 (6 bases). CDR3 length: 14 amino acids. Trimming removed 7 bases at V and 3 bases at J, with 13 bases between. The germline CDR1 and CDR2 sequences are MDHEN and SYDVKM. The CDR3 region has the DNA TGTGCCAGCAACAGGGTGAGGAGTGGAAACACCATATATTTT. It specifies CASNRVRSGNTIYF.